The 11 T cell receptor beta chains below come from one sample, sequenced in a study of OX40 agonist ivuxolimab in advanced cancers. The library relied on the immunoSEQ multiplex PCR assay. As stored in TCRdb, this immuneACCESS dataset retains in-frame rearrangements with V and J assigned. A fraction of the clones does not appear; measured against another copy, unresolved V genes explain less than half of the discrepancy, and the remainder lacks a known reason. A total of about 30,000 clones appear in this sample, more than 80% of them only once. The top ten constitute about a fifth of the sample. The starting material was CD4+ or CD8+ T cells sorted from blood, obtained in a trial of the OX40 agonist ivuxolimab. These receptors originate from an adult with an advanced solid tumor such as melanoma, head and neck, liver or kidney cancer.

In regard to this clone: The junction and the germline gene differ at one end; a read error may be behind it. This sequence joins TRBV9 and TRBJ2-3, with 12 bases matching TRBD2. The length of the CDR3 is 17 residues. Germline V CDR1 and CDR2: SGDLS, YYNGEE. Written as DNA, the CDR3 is TGTGTCAGCAGCGTCCAGGCCGGGACTAGCGGGTCGGATACGCAGTATTTT. Its translation is CVSSVQAGTSGSDTQYF.

The chain couples TRBV7-2 to TRBJ1-2, with D unclear. The CDR3 is 10 amino acids. Trimming shortened V by 10 bases and J by 7 bases, and 10 bases separated the two germline ends. Germline loops: CDR1 SGHTA, CDR2 FQGNSA. CDR3 nucleotide sequence: TGTGCCATAGGGCTAGGTGGCTACACCTTC. Translation gives CAIGLGGYTF.

The chain combines TRBV5-1 with TRBJ2-3; D remains unclear. This CDR3 is built from 13 residues. Trimming took 4 bases from V and 1 from J, leaving 7 bases between them. The germline gives CDR1 SGHRS, CDR2 YFSETQ. DNA of the CDR3: TGCGCCAGCAGCCCCTCCCGCACAGATACGCAGTATTTT. Its translation is CASSPSRTDTQYF.

This chain links TRBV11-2 with TRBJ1-6; D gene uncertain. The ends were cut back, 3 bases at V and 7 bases at J, with 4 bases in the middle. Germline V gene data show CDR1 as SGHAT and CDR2 as FQNNGV. This CDR3 has 12 residues. Written as DNA, the CDR3 is TGTGCCAGCAGCTTTTTGAATTCACCCCTCCACTTT. Protein product: CASSFLNSPLHF.

The chain has TRBV5-1 and TRBJ2-2, with a possible D match to TRBD1 (6 bases). Between the trimmed V and J ends, which lost 0 bases and 5 bases, there was a span of 11 bases. Germline CDR1 reads SGHRS; CDR2 reads YFSETQ. CDR3 size: 15 residues. CDR3 sequence reads: CASSLVAGATGELFF. As DNA, the CDR3 is TGCGCCAGCAGCTTGGTAGCAGGGGCGACCGGGGAGCTGTTTTTT.

This sequence joins TRBV6-5 and TRBJ2-3; D uncertain. The CDR3 length is 13 residues. Between the trimmed V and J ends, which lost 8 bases and 4 bases, there was a span of 13 bases. Per the germline V gene, CDR1 is MNHEY and CDR2 is SVGAGI. The CDR3 reads CASSETGPDTQYF. The CDR3 nucleotides read TGTGCCAGCTCGGAGACCGGCCCAGATACGCAGTATTTT.

J is TRBJ1-5 and V is TRBV30; maybe TRBD1 (6 bases). V was clipped by 2 bases and J by 5 bases, with 13 bases between them. CDR3 length: 14 residues. The V gene's germline CDR1 is GTSNPN and CDR2 SVGIG (reference sequence). The CDR3 is CAWSLGRGDQPQHF. CDR3 DNA: TGTGCCTGGAGTCTTGGCAGGGGCGATCAGCCCCAGCATTTT.

This clone was recorded only once. This chain uses TRBV27 with TRBJ2-7; possibly TRBD1 for D (6 bases). There are 13 residues in the CDR3. V was trimmed by 6 bases and J by 9 bases, leaving 18 bases between them. Looked up from germline, CDR1 is MNHEY and CDR2 is SMNVEV (reference sequence). For the CDR3, the DNA is TGTGCCAGCAGGGGACAAGCCTCCCTCGGGCAGTACTTC. Protein product: CASRGQASLGQYF.

The chain couples TRBV10-3 to TRBJ2-3; 10 bases line up with TRBD2. V gave up 5 bases and J gave up 1 base; unmatched junction bases: 0. The germline V gene has CDR1 ENHRY and CDR2 SYGVKD. The CDR3 has 14 residues. In DNA, the CDR3 is TGTGCCATCAGTCTAGCGGGAGGCACAGATACGCAGTATTTT. Translating gives CAISLAGGTDTQYF.

This clone appeared a single time. The chain carries TRBV18 and TRBJ2-4, with 15 positions matching TRBD2. Germline V gene lookup returns CDR1 KGHSH and CDR2 LQKENI. The CDR3 is 15 residues long. J lost 12 bases, V lost 3 bases, and 6 bases had no gene match. The CDR3 loop is CASSPDGLAGGTQYF. The CDR3 DNA reads TGTGCCAGCTCACCGGACGGACTAGCGGGAGGGACTCAGTACTTC.

This chain joins TRBV6-5 and TRBJ2-7; possible D gene TRBD2, 5 bases. CDR1 and CDR2 (germline): MNHEY, SVGAGI. Trimming stripped 10 bases from V and 2 bases from J, with 12 bases between. This CDR3 has 12 amino acids. CDR3 sequence (DNA): TGTGCCACCTCGGACTGGGCCTACGAGCAGTACTTC. Translated: CATSDWAYEQYF.